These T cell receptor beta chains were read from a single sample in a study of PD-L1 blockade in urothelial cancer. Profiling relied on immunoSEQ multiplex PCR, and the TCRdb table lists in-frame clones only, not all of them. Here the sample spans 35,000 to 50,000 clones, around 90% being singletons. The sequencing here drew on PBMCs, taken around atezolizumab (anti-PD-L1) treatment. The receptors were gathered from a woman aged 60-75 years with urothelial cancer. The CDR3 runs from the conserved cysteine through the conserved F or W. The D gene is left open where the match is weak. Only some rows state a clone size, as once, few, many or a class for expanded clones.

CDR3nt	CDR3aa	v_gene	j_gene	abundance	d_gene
TGTGCCAGCAGCCTCGGGACACTTGAAGCTTTCTTT	CASSLGTLEAFF	TRBV11-2	TRBJ1-1	few	NA
TGTGCCAGTAGTATCACTAGCGGGACCCGAAGCCATGAGCAGTTCTTC	CASSITSGTRSHEQFF	TRBV19	TRBJ2-1	NA	TRBD2
TGCGCCAGCAGCTTGGCGGGGGGAATGGAGACCCAGTACTTC	CASSLAGGMETQYF	TRBV5-1	TRBJ2-5	once	TRBD2
TGTGCCAGCAGTGTATTGGGACAGCTTAATGAAAAACTGTTTTTT	CASSVLGQLNEKLFF	TRBV28	TRBJ1-4	NA	TRBD1
TGCAGCGTTGCAAGCGCCTACGAGCAGTACTTC	CSVASAYEQYF	TRBV29-1	TRBJ2-7	NA	NA
TGTGCCAGCAGCTTGTCCCAGGGCGGGGATGGCTACACCTTC	CASSLSQGGDGYTF	TRBV11-2	TRBJ1-2	NA	NA
TGTGCCAGCAGCTCGGACAGGGGGTGGCAAGAGACCCAGTACTTC	CASSSDRGWQETQYF	TRBV7-7	TRBJ2-5	NA	TRBD1
TGTGCCAGCAGCGCCACTAGCGGGAAGACCTACGAGCAGTACTTC	CASSATSGKTYEQYF	TRBV13	TRBJ2-7	NA	TRBD2
TGCGCCAGCAGCTTGGACAGGCCGGGGGTTAGAGATACGCAGTATTTT	CASSLDRPGVRDTQYF	TRBV5-1	TRBJ2-3	NA	NA
TGCGCCAGCAGCTTGGCCACTAGCGGGGGGCCAGAGACCCAGTACTTC	CASSLATSGGPETQYF	TRBV5-1	TRBJ2-5	once	TRBD2
TGCGCCAGCAGCCATAAGGGGGGGGGAGGTTACAATGAGCAGTTCTTC	CASSHKGGGGYNEQFF	TRBV4-1	TRBJ2-1	NA	NA
TGTGCGAGCAGCGATGTAGCGGGAGGACCCTCCTACGAGCAGTACTTC	CASSDVAGGPSYEQYF	TRBV2	TRBJ2-7	NA	TRBD2
TGTGCCAGCCTCCGACAGGGGGGAACCGGGGAGCTGTTTTTT	CASLRQGGTGELFF	TRBV6-1	TRBJ2-2	NA	TRBD1
TGTGCCAGCAGCTTAATAAATGAGCAGTTCTTC	CASSLINEQFF	TRBV7-2	TRBJ2-1	NA	NA
TGCGCCAGCAGCCAAGAGGGCGTGGGGGACAGGGCTACATCTAGCTCCTACGAGCAGTACTTC	CASSQEGVGDRATSSSYEQYF	TRBV4-1	TRBJ2-7	once	TRBD1
TGCGCCAGCAGCCAAGGGAGCTACCCAGACGAGCAGTACTTC	CASSQGSYPDEQYF	TRBV4-3	TRBJ2-7	NA	NA
TGTGCCAGCAGTGGGGCCGCACTACGGGGCGAGCAGTACTTC	CASSGAALRGEQYF	TRBV2	TRBJ2-7	once	NA
TGCAGCGTCCCTTTGGGACTAGCGGAGGGAATAGCGGGCAATGAGCAGTTCTTC	CSVPLGLAEGIAGNEQFF	TRBV29-1	TRBJ2-1	NA	TRBD2